Below are 8 T cell receptor beta chains sequenced from a single sample in a study of control samples from healthy donors and cancer patients. Libraries were prepared by immunoSEQ multiplex PCR; TCRdb keeps only in-frame clonotypes and omits some of them. This repertoire shows about 92,000 clones, almost 85% found once; its top ten account for approximately 9.8%. The material sequenced was blood. These receptors came from an older woman in good health.

V usage is TRBV7-2 and J usage is TRBJ2-5; 11 bases match TRBD2. This CDR3 comprises 16 residues. The germline V gene has CDR1 SGHTA and CDR2 FQGNSA. V was pared by 2 bases and J by 5 bases, with 7 bases of the junction left unmatched. CDR3 amino acids: CASSLILAGGGETQYF. Written as DNA, the CDR3 is TGTGCCAGCAGCTTAATCCTAGCGGGGGGCGGGGAGACCCAGTACTTC.

This clone came up once. V is TRBV4-2 and J is TRBJ2-7; TRBD1 matches 11 bases. The CDR3 spans 16 residues. Losses at the gene ends were 0 bases for V and 3 bases for J; bases not matched to a gene: 4. Germline V gives CDR1 LGHNA, CDR2 YNFKEQ. CDR3 region: CASSQEGGQGVYEQYF. Here the CDR3 DNA reads TGTGCCAGCAGCCAAGAGGGGGGACAGGGGGTCTACGAGCAGTACTTC.

This clone was observed at least ten times. The CDR3 DNA is TGTGCCAGCACCGGTCCAGGGGGGACTGAAGCTTTCTTT. Amino acid sequence: CASTGPGGTEAFF. The genes are TRBV5-6 and TRBJ1-1; 7 positions agree with TRBD1. The trim removed 6 bases at V and 5 bases at J, leaving 7 bases unmatched. The CDR3 is 13 amino acids. Germline CDR1 is SGHDT and CDR2 is YYEEEE. The entire variable domain, with the rest obtained from reference TRBV5-6 and TRBJ1-1, is as follows: DAGVTQSPTHLIKTRGQQVTLRCSPKSGHDTVSWYQQALGQGPQFIFQYYEEEERQRGNFPDRFSGHQFPNYSSELNVNALLLGDSALYLCASTGPGGTEAFFGQGTRLTVV.

V gene TRBV5-4 combines with J gene TRBJ2-7; no clear D. Germline V CDR1 and CDR2: SGHNT, YYREEE (reference sequence). Trimming shortened V by 5 bases and J by 5 bases, and 17 bases separated the two germline ends. This CDR3 has 14 amino acids. The CDR3 sequence is CASRHRASTNEQYF. The CDR3 region has the DNA TGTGCCAGCAGACACCGGGCTTCCACAAACGAGCAGTACTTC.

V is TRBV7-2 and J is TRBJ2-1; D possibly matches TRBD1 or TRBD2 (5 bases each). V was clipped by 5 bases and J by 2 bases, with 13 bases between them. CDR3 length equals 15 residues. CDR1 SGHTA and CDR2 FQGNSA come from the germline V gene. CDR3 nucleotide sequence: TGTGCCAGCAGCACGGGCGAGGGGACCTACAATGAGCAGTTCTTC. Translation gives CASSTGEGTYNEQFF.

This clone was seen just once. J is TRBJ2-1 and V is TRBV5-1, with 11 bases that match TRBD2. This CDR3 has 15 amino acids. The germline V gene encodes CDR1 SGHRS and CDR2 YFSETQ. V trimming: 7 bases; J trimming: 8 bases; junction bases outside the gene matches: 11. CDR3 coding DNA: TGCGCCAGCGGCCTTAGCGGGAGGGCCTTCGATGAGCAGTTCTTC. Translation: CASGLSGRAFDEQFF.

This clone has just a few counts. The rearrangement uses TRBV5-1 and TRBJ2-7, with D possibly TRBD1 on 6 matching bases. V shed 4 bases and J shed 1 base, with 15 bases lying between them. The germline gives CDR1 SGHRS, CDR2 YFSETQ. The CDR3 sequence is 15 residues long. The DNA of the CDR3 is TGCGCCAGCAGCCCGGGGACAATCCTTTCCTACGAGCAGTACTTC. This sequence encodes CASSPGTILSYEQYF.

V is TRBV13 and J is TRBJ2-3; the D gene is possibly TRBD2 (5 bases). Trimming took 6 bases from V and 2 from J, leaving 12 bases between them. Germline V gives CDR1 PRHDT, CDR2 FYEKMQ (reference sequence). The CDR3 sequence is 14 residues long. This CDR3 is CASRPERSTDTQYF. CDR3 DNA sequence: TGTGCCAGCAGACCCGAGCGGTCCACAGATACGCAGTATTTT.